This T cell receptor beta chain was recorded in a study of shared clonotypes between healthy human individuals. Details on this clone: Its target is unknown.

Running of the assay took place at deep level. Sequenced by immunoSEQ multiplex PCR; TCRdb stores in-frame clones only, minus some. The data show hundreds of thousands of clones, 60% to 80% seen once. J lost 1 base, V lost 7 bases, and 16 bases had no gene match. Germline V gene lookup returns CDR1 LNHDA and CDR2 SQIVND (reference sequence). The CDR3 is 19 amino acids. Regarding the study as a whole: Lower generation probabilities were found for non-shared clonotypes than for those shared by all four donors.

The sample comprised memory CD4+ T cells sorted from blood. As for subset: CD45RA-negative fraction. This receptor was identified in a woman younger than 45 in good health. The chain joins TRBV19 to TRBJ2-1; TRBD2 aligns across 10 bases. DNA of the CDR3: TGTGCCAGTACCCCCCTTGTTTTAGCGGGAGGTCAATCCTACAATGAGCAGTTCTTC. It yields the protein CASTPLVLAGGQSYNEQFF.